Listed below are T cell receptor beta chains from one sample, sequenced in a study of blood T cell repertoires in COVID-19. Sequenced by immunoSEQ multiplex PCR; TCRdb stores in-frame clones only, minus some. This table holds around 250,000 clones, around 81% found once. Source material: peripheral blood. These receptors all come from a man under 40 who had recovered from COVID-19. CDR3s include the opening cysteine and the closing phenylalanine or tryptophan. A D gene is named only where the DNA matches it firmly. Clone sizes are given selectively: once, few, many, or a class where the clone is expanded.

v_call	clone_size	j_call	cdr3_length	d_call	cdr3_nt	cdr3_aa
TRBV10-3	.	TRBJ1-2	12	.	TGTGCCATCAGTGAGTCGCGCGGATTCCACACCTTC	CAISESRGFHTF
TRBV18	.	TRBJ2-3	14	.	TGTGCCAGCTCACCTGGCCGGGGTACAGATACGCAGTATTTT	CASSPGRGTDTQYF
TRBV7-3	.	TRBJ2-1	14	TRBD1	TGTGCCAGCAGCTTGGGACAGACCTACAATGAGCAGTTCTTC	CASSLGQTYNEQFF
TRBV5-4	.	TRBJ2-1	16	.	TGTGCCAGCAGTTCTCAGGTTCTCAGCTCCTACAATGAGCAGTTCTTC	CASSSQVLSSYNEQFF
TRBV6-5	.	TRBJ1-1	13	TRBD1	TGTGCCAGCAGATTGGGACAGAATACTGAAGCTTTCTTT	CASRLGQNTEAFF
TRBV28	.	TRBJ1-6	15	TRBD1	TGTGCCAGCTTATCTCCCGGACAGGGATATTCACCCCTCCACTTT	CASLSPGQGYSPLHF
TRBV6-5	.	TRBJ2-7	14	.	TGTGCCAGCAGCCCGCGGGCAACCTCCTACGAGCAGTACTTC	CASSPRATSYEQYF
TRBV3-1/TRBV3-2	once	TRBJ1-2	13	TRBD1	TGTGCCAGCAGCCAAGGGACAGGGCTTGGCTACACCTTC	CASSQGTGLGYTF
TRBV12-1	.	TRBJ2-5	11	.	TGTGCCAGCAGACGACTTAGGACCCAGTACTTC	CASRRLRTQYF
TRBV29-1	.	TRBJ1-1	12	TRBD1	TGCAGCGCGTGGACAGGGGGGACTGAAGCTTTCTTT	CSAWTGGTEAFF
TRBV5-1	once	TRBJ2-5	17	TRBD2	TGCGCCAGCAGCTTGGCCGGGACTAGCGGGATCGGGGGGACCCAGTACTTC	CASSLAGTSGIGGTQYF
TRBV6-5	.	TRBJ2-5	13	.	TGTGCCAGCAGTCGCACGGTACAAGAGACCCAGTACTTC	CASSRTVQETQYF
TRBV6-4	.	TRBJ2-2	16	TRBD2	TGTGCCAGCAGTGACTCTCTAGCGGGGAATACCGGGGAGCTGTTTTTT	CASSDSLAGNTGELFF
TRBV11-2	.	TRBJ2-4	13	.	TGTGCCAGCAGCTTGGAGGATTGGGGCATTCAGTACTTC	CASSLEDWGIQYF
TRBV4-2	.	TRBJ1-2	20	.	TGTGCCAGCAGGGGGAGTGAACTAACAGAGAGTCAACCAGCTAACTATGGCTACACCTTC	CASRGSELTESQPANYGYTF
TRBV27	few	TRBJ1-1	15	TRBD1	TGTGCCAGCAGTGATGGGACAGGGGATGTCACTGAAGCTTTCTTT	CASSDGTGDVTEAFF